The clone carrying this T cell receptor (beta chain) was seen more than once but under ten times. What it binds is unknown. This entry belongs to a study of identical twins. Broader study findings: Analyses based on zero insertions could be partly confounded by invariant MAIT and iNKT cells. Out-of-frame beta sequences exhibited a weaker degree of excess twin sharing.

TCRdb fed the 5' RACE reads into MiXCR, producing one record per CDR3 protein. The data show 450,000 or so distinct CDR3 sequences, 13% to 15% seen once. Another study also made use of these data, one on yellow fever vaccine responses in identical twins.

The receptor comes from a woman aged 18-29 years in good health. The sequenced sample consisted of CD4+ T cells sorted from blood.

The CDR3 nucleotides read TGCAGTGCTAGCGCCGACATAATCTCCTACGAGCAGTACTTC. This sequence encodes CSASADIISYEQYF. The J gene is TRBJ2-7, the V gene TRBV20-1; unclear D gene. This CDR3 region has 14 residues. CDR1 DFQATT and CDR2 SNEGSKA come from the germline V gene (reference sequence). V lost 3 bases and J lost 0, with 12 bases in between.